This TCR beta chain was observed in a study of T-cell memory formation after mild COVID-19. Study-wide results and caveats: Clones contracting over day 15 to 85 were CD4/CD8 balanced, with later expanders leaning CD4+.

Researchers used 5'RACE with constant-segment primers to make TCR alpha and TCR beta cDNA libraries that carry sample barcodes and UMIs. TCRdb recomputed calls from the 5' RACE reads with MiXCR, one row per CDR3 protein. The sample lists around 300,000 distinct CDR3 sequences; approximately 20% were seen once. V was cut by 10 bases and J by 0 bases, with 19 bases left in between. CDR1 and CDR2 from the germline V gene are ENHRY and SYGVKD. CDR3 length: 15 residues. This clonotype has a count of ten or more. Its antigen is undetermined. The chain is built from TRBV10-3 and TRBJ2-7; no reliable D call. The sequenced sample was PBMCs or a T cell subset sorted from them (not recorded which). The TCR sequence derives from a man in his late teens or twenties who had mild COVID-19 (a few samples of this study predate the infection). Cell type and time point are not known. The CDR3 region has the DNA TGTGCCAGCTCGCTCGGACCCAGGAGCTCCTACGAGCAGTACGTC. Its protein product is CASSLGPRSSYEQYV.